A single sample is the source of the 32 T cell receptor beta chains below, sequenced in a study of regulatory T cells in long-lasting Graves disease. Documented time point: newly diagnosed GD, antithyroid drugs for less than 3 months. RNA from PBMCs was the source of the TCR library. Through Arm-PCR of CDR3 regions and iRepertoire HTBI primers, TCR beta libraries were built. TCRdb fed the multiplex PCR reads into MiXCR, producing one record per CDR3 protein. The sample includes around 250,000 distinct CDR3 sequences, 20% to 25% of them seen just once. The material was peripheral blood mononuclear cells (PBMCs), obtained at new diagnosis, from a patient treated with antithyroid drugs. These receptors all come from a female donor with Graves disease.

This clonotype was observed a handful of times. The chain employs TRBV4-1 and TRBJ1-2, with D tentatively TRBD1 (5 bases). The V end was cut by 0 bases, the J end by 7 bases, with 15 bases between. Germline assignment: CDR1 MGHRA and CDR2 YSYEKL. This CDR3 region has 15 residues. The CDR3 DNA is TGCGCCAGCAGCCAAGAACCCGGACATTCTGGTGGCTACACCTTC. Its protein product is CASSQEPGHSGGYTF.

This clonotype appeared many times. The chain is built from TRBV5-1 and TRBJ2-7, with TRBD1 matching 7 bases. Germline CDR1 reads SGHRS; CDR2 reads YFSETQ. The CDR3 is 16 residues long. V lost 0 bases and J lost 6; bases outside the gene matches: 12. The CDR3 nucleotides read TGCGCCAGCAGCTTGGTAGTTGGGACAGATATCCCCGAGCAGTACTTC. Its translation is CASSLVVGTDIPEQYF.

This clonotype is a singleton in its sample. The chain links TRBV13 to TRBJ2-7, with D possibly TRBD1 on 5 matching bases. V was trimmed by 2 bases and J by 3 bases, leaving 14 bases between them. From germline, CDR1 is PRHDT and CDR2 FYEKMQ (reference sequence). The CDR3 runs 15 residues. This CDR3 reads CASSLSARQSYEQYF. For the CDR3, the DNA is TGTGCCAGCAGCTTAAGTGCGCGACAGAGCTACGAGCAGTACTTC.

In the case of this clonotype: A much larger clone is a single base away; this may be a read error. V usage is TRBV11-2 and J usage is TRBJ2-5; D gene uncertain. This CDR3 spans 14 amino acids. Deletions cut 0 bases from V and 3 bases from J, with 8 bases between. Germline CDR1 reads SGHAT; CDR2 reads FQNNGV. The CDR3 reads CASSLDTKKETQYF. CDR3 nucleotides: TGTGCCAGCAGCTTAGATACTAAAAAAGAGACCCAGTACTTC.

This clonotype was recorded many times. The rearrangement joins TRBV15 to TRBJ2-4; TRBD1 or TRBD2 may be the D gene (5 bases each). Per the germline V gene, CDR1 is LNHNV and CDR2 is YYDKDF (reference sequence). The CDR3 is 17 amino acids. The V end was cut by 0 bases, the J end by 3 bases, with 15 bases between. As DNA, the CDR3 is TGTGCCACCAGCAGAGAAGGAATGGGGGTGGGCAAAAACATTCAGTACTTC. Residues: CATSREGMGVGKNIQYF.

As concerns this clonotype: A read error is possible here, since a much larger clone lies one base away. The J gene is TRBJ2-1, the V gene TRBV10-1; 7 bases line up with TRBD2. J gave up 10 bases and V 3 bases, and 9 bases lay outside the gene matches. This CDR3 region has 14 residues. From germline, CDR1 is WNHNN and CDR2 SYGVQD (reference sequence). DNA of the CDR3: TGCGCCAGCAGTGAATGGGAGGGATCCTACGAGCAGTTCTTC. Residues: CASSEWEGSYEQFF.

The chain joins TRBV20-1 to TRBJ2-1; 9 positions agree with TRBD1. V trimming: 6 bases; J trimming: 8 bases; junction bases outside the gene matches: 11. Germline CDR1 and CDR2: DFQATT and SNEGSKA (reference sequence). The CDR3 runs 14 residues. The CDR3 reads CSAPYGTGPYEQFF. Here the CDR3 DNA reads TGCAGTGCCCCGTACGGGACAGGGCCCTATGAGCAGTTCTTC.

This clonotype was seen at least ten times. The V and J genes are TRBV6-2 or TRBV6-3 and TRBJ1-1; tentatively, D is TRBD1 (5 bases). The V gene's germline CDR1 is MNHEY and CDR2 SVGEGT. Trimming took 6 bases from V and 0 from J, leaving 8 bases between them. The CDR3 spans 13 residues. CDR3 in amino acids: CASRRGLNTEAFF. In nucleotides, the CDR3 is TGTGCCAGCAGAAGGGGACTGAACACTGAAGCTTTCTTT.

This clonotype has ten or more counts. The rearrangement uses TRBV12-3 or TRBV12-4 and TRBJ1-2, with TRBD1 as a possible D gene (6 bases). This CDR3 region has 15 residues. V lost 7 bases and J 4 bases, leaving 19 bases between the germline ends. The CDR3 spells CASNGGPPGIYGYTF. The CDR3 nucleotides are TGTGCCAGCAATGGGGGGCCCCCCGGCATCTATGGCTACACCTTC.

The chain carries TRBV11-2 and TRBJ2-1; D remains ambiguous. The CDR3 loop spans 16 amino acids. The V and J ends lost 1 base and 0 bases respectively, with 10 bases between them. CDR1 is SGHAT, CDR2 FQNNGV, per germline. The CDR3 nucleotides read TGTGCCAGCAGCTTAGGCGCAGAGAGCTCCTACAATGAGCAGTTCTTC. This sequence encodes CASSLGAESSYNEQFF.

This clonotype showed up just a few times. The chain recombines TRBV20-1 with TRBJ2-1, with D perhaps being TRBD1 or TRBD2 (5 bases each). Germline CDR1 is DFQATT and CDR2 is SNEGSKA (reference sequence). V was clipped by 5 bases and J by 0 bases, with 17 bases between them. CDR3 length equals 16 residues. The CDR3 protein is CSAGNPAGSSYNEQFF. CDR3 DNA sequence: TGCAGTGCTGGGAACCCGGCAGGGAGCTCCTACAATGAGCAGTTCTTC.

This clonotype came up many times. The chain joins TRBV5-1 to TRBJ2-1, with D perhaps TRBD1 (6 bases). V was cut by 5 bases and J by 5 bases, with 11 bases left in between. CDR1 and CDR2 from the germline V gene are SGHRS and YFSETQ. CDR3 length: 13 residues. CDR3 DNA: TGCGCCAGCAGGGCGGACAGAAACAATGAGCAGTTCTTC. As protein: CASRADRNNEQFF. Using reference TRBV5-1 and TRBJ2-1 for the parts outside the CDR3, the full variable domain is KAGVTQTPRYLIKTRGQQVTLSCSPISGHRSVSWYQQTPGQGLQFLFEYFSETQRNKGNFPGRFSGRQFSNSRSEMNVSTLELGDSALYLCASRADRNNEQFFGPGTRLTVL.

This clonotype was seen a handful of times. V and J are TRBV19 and TRBJ1-1; D ambiguous. The CDR3 loop spans 13 amino acids. The V gene lost 10 bases and the J gene lost 1 base, with 13 bases spanning the gap. Germline assignment: CDR1 LNHDA and CDR2 SQIVND (reference sequence). The CDR3 sequence is CATTPGRNTEAFF. In DNA form, the CDR3 reads TGTGCCACCACGCCGGGCAGGAACACTGAAGCTTTCTTT. Looking up the rest from reference TRBV19 and TRBJ1-1 gives the full variable domain: DGGITQSPKYLFRKEGQNVTLSCEQNLNHDAMYWYRQDPGQGLRLIYYSQIVNDFQKGDIAEGYSVSREKKESFPLTVTSAQKNPTAFYLCATTPGRNTEAFFGQGTRLTVV.

This clonotype was seen more than once but under ten times. The V gene is TRBV11-3, the J gene TRBJ2-5, with TRBD1 identical over 8 bases. This CDR3 contains 15 residues. Looked up from germline, CDR1 is SGHNT and CDR2 is YENEEA. With V trimmed by 5 bases and J by 5 bases, 10 bases remained unmatched. In nucleotides, the CDR3 is TGTGCCAGCAGCCATGGGACAGGCGTAGGGGAGACCCAGTACTTC. This gives the protein CASSHGTGVGETQYF. The whole variable domain, filled in from reference TRBV11-3 and TRBJ2-5, reads EAGVVQSPRYKIIEKKQPVAFWCNPISGHNTLYWYLQNLGQGPELLIRYENEEAVDDSQLPKDRFSAERLKGVDSTLKIQPAELGDSAVYLCASSHGTGVGETQYFGPGTRLLVL.

Many counts were recorded for this clonotype. The V and J genes are TRBV20-1 and TRBJ2-7, with a tentative D call TRBD2 (6 bases). The germline gives CDR1 DFQATT, CDR2 SNEGSKA (reference sequence). Trimming cost V 3 bases and J 5 bases, with 8 bases left between them. The CDR3 spans 11 residues. The CDR3 loop reads CSASGGNEQYF. CDR3 bases: TGCAGTGCTAGTGGGGGGAACGAGCAGTACTTC.

This clonotype was recorded many times. The chain couples TRBV20-1 to TRBJ2-1; TRBD2 aligns across 8 bases. CDR3 size: 16 residues. CDR1 and CDR2 (germline): DFQATT, SNEGSKA (reference sequence). V was clipped by 0 bases and J by 7 bases; unmatched bases: 11. The CDR3 is CSARDRRAGGANEQFF. The CDR3 coding sequence is TGCAGTGCTAGAGATCGCCGGGCCGGGGGGGCAAATGAGCAGTTCTTC.

This clonotype came up many times. The chain combines TRBV2 with TRBJ2-1; 9 bases line up with TRBD2. The V gene end was trimmed by 9 bases and the J gene end by 12 bases; junction bases not matched to a gene: 12. Germline CDR1 SNHLY, CDR2 FYNNEI. The CDR3 covers 13 residues. The CDR3 region is CARGGLAGRGQFF. CDR3 DNA sequence: TGTGCCAGAGGGGGCCTAGCGGGAAGGGGGCAGTTCTTC.

This clonotype was detected many times. The genes are TRBV6-1 and TRBJ1-5; D remains ambiguous. Trimming removed 1 base at V and 3 bases at J, with 13 bases between. Germline V lookup: CDR1 MNHNS, CDR2 SASEGT. CDR3 length equals 16 residues. The CDR3 sequence: CASSEEVRAYNQPQHF. The DNA for the CDR3 is TGTGCCAGCAGTGAAGAGGTCCGGGCCTACAATCAGCCCCAGCATTTT.

At least ten counts were recorded for this clonotype. The rearrangement links TRBV6-2 or TRBV6-3 to TRBJ1-2; maybe TRBD1 (6 bases). The V gene's germline CDR1 is MNHEY and CDR2 SVGEGT. V was pared by 11 bases and J by 3 bases, with 16 bases between. This CDR3 is 13 amino acids long. In nucleotides, the CDR3 is TGTGCCGTGTCCAGGGGCGCGGACTATGGCTACACCTTC. Residues: CAVSRGADYGYTF.

In its sample, this clonotype was seen many times. The V and J genes are TRBV7-9 and TRBJ1-1; D is undetermined. The germline gives CDR1 SEHNR, CDR2 FQNEAQ (reference sequence). The CDR3 consists of 12 residues. V lost 7 bases to trimming and J lost 0 bases, with 6 bases between them. DNA for the CDR3: TGTGCCAGCACCCTAATGAACACTGAAGCTTTCTTT. Amino acids: CASTLMNTEAFF.

This clonotype was recorded at least ten times. The chain couples TRBV12-3 or TRBV12-4 to TRBJ2-1; 7 bases line up with TRBD1. The CDR3 consists of 16 residues. The junction had 9 bases not matched to a gene; V was cut back by 3 bases and J by 4 bases. The CDR3 sequence: CASSFRRRQGYNEQFF. Here the CDR3 DNA reads TGTGCCAGCAGTTTCCGACGCCGACAGGGTTACAATGAGCAGTTCTTC.

This clonotype was seen many times. The chain has TRBV10-3 and TRBJ2-3; 8 nucleotides align to TRBD1. CDR1 is ENHRY, CDR2 SYGVKD, per germline. Germline trimming cut 2 bases from V and 2 bases from J; bases unmatched to any gene: 3. The CDR3 has 15 residues. The CDR3 reads CAISEDRGFTDTQYF. CDR3 nucleotide sequence: TGTGCCATCAGTGAGGACAGGGGATTCACAGATACGCAGTATTTT.

This clonotype was found many times. This sequence joins TRBV3-1 and TRBJ2-5; tentatively, D is TRBD1 (5 bases). Germline V gives CDR1 LGHDT, CDR2 YNNKEL (reference sequence). CDR3 size: 14 residues. V lost 0 bases and J 6 bases, leaving 11 bases between the germline ends. The CDR3 loop reads CASSQDPTVQTQYF. In nucleotides, the CDR3 is TGTGCCAGCAGCCAAGATCCGACAGTCCAGACCCAGTACTTC.

This clonotype was seen at least ten times. The chain has TRBV2 and TRBJ2-3; weak D call: TRBD1 (6 bases). Germline CDR1 SNHLY, CDR2 FYNNEI. The CDR3 totals 16 residues. V lost 7 bases and J 3 bases, leaving 20 bases between the germline ends. The CDR3 coding sequence is TGTGCCAGCACCAGGGTTCAGGGGCCCTTTACAGATACGCAGTATTTT. Protein: CASTRVQGPFTDTQYF.

This clonotype was detected ten times or more. The chain carries TRBV6-1 and TRBJ1-2, with a possible D match to TRBD1 (5 bases). The CDR3 extends over 14 amino acids. Per the germline V gene, CDR1 is MNHNS and CDR2 is SASEGT. The V gene lost 2 bases and the J gene lost 8 bases, with 15 bases spanning the gap. CDR3 DNA: TGTGCCAGCAGTGAAAGAGCAGGGCAGGACGGCTACACCTTC. This sequence encodes CASSERAGQDGYTF.

The V and J genes are TRBV20-1 and TRBJ2-5; D is perhaps TRBD1 or TRBD2 (6 bases each). The CDR3 has 12 residues. Germline V gene data show CDR1 as DFQATT and CDR2 as SNEGSKA (reference sequence). Trimming took 5 bases from V and 5 from J, leaving 12 bases between them. CDR3: CSAWGAGETQYF. CDR3 DNA: TGCAGTGCTTGGGGGGCCGGGGAGACCCAGTACTTC.

The chain joins TRBV6-2 or TRBV6-3 to TRBJ1-5, with no clear D. The V gene lost 2 bases and the J gene lost 15 bases, with 29 bases spanning the gap. This CDR3 spans 17 amino acids. Germline CDR1 is MNHEY and CDR2 is SVGEGT. The CDR3 loop reads CASSYTPAGPTTLKGHF. In DNA, the CDR3 is TGTGCCAGCAGTTACACCCCCGCCGGCCCAACAACCCTAAAAGGGCATTTT.

This clonotype was seen many times. The CDR3 loop is CASSLVTSGRAGFF. CDR3 DNA sequence: TGTGCCAGCAGCTTAGTGACTAGCGGGAGGGCCGGGTTCTTC. The chain recombines TRBV7-2 with TRBJ2-1, with 14 bases lining up with TRBD2. V was clipped by 1 base and J by 15 bases; unmatched bases: 5. CDR1 is SGHTA and CDR2 is FQGNSA in the germline V gene. The CDR3 extends over 14 amino acids.

This clonotype has at least ten counts. This rearrangement joins TRBV12-3 or TRBV12-4 to TRBJ1-1; TRBD1 might be the D (5 bases). Between the trimmed V and J ends, which lost 5 bases and 2 bases, there was a span of 12 bases. The CDR3 spans 14 residues. CDR3 protein: CASSRLQGNTEAFF. The CDR3 coding sequence is TGTGCCAGCAGTAGGCTGCAGGGAAACACTGAAGCTTTCTTT.

At least ten counts were recorded for this clonotype. The chain employs TRBV19 and TRBJ2-3, with 8 bases lining up with TRBD1. J gave up 0 bases and V 7 bases, and 3 bases lay outside the gene matches. The V gene's germline CDR1 is LNHDA and CDR2 SQIVND (reference sequence). The CDR3 is made up of 14 amino acids. This CDR3 reads CASKTGESTDTQYF. CDR3 DNA: TGTGCCAGTAAGACAGGGGAGAGCACAGATACGCAGTATTTT.

This clonotype has a count of ten or more. The chain uses TRBV19 and TRBJ1-5, with no clear D. Germline V lookup: CDR1 LNHDA, CDR2 SQIVND (reference sequence). The CDR3 contains 14 residues. Trimming took off 3 bases at V and 2 bases at J, with 8 bases between the two ends. The CDR3 is CASSIEGGNQPQHF. The CDR3 bases are TGTGCCAGTAGTATTGAGGGAGGCAATCAGCCCCAGCATTTT.

This clonotype was observed many times. J is TRBJ2-2 and V is TRBV10-3; weak D call: TRBD1 (5 bases). The CDR3 consists of 14 residues. V lost 4 bases to trimming and J lost 7 bases, with 13 bases between them. Germline values: CDR1 ENHRY, CDR2 SYGVKD. The chain's CDR3 is CAISVKGSSGELFF. The CDR3 DNA reads as TGTGCCATCAGTGTCAAGGGGTCGAGCGGGGAGCTGTTTTTT.